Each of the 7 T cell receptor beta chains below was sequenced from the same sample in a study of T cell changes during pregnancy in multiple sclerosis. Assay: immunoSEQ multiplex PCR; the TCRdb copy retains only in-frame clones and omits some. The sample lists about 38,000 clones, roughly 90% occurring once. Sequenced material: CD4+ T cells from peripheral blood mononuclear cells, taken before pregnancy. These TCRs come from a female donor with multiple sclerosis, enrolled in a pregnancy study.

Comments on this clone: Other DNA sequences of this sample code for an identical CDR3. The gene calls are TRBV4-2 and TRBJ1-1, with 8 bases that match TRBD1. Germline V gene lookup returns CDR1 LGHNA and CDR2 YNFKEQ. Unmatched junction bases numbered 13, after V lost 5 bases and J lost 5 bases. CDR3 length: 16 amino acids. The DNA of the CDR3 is TGTGCCAGCAGCTCAGGGGGCGCGGACTCCGGGACTGAAGCTTTCTTT. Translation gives CASSSGGADSGTEAFF.

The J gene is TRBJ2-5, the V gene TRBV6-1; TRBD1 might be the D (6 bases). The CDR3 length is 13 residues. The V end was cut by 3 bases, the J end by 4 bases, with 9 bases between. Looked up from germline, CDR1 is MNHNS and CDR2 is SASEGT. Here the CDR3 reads CASSETGGETQYF. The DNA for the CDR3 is TGTGCCAGCAGTGAGACAGGAGGAGAGACCCAGTACTTC.

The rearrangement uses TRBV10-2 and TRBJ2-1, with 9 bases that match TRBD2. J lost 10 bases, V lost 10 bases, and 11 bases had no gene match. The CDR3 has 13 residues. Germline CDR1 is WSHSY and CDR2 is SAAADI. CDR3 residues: CATWGLAGGEQFF. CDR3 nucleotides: TGCGCCACCTGGGGACTAGCTGGGGGGGAGCAGTTCTTC.

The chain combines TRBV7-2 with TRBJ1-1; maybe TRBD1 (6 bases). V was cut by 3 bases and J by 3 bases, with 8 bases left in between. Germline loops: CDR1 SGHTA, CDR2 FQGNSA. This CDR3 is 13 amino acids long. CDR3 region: CASSFYRDTEAFF. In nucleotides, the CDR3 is TGTGCCAGCAGCTTTTACAGGGACACTGAAGCTTTCTTT.

The CDR3 nucleotides are TGTGCCAGCAGCTTACGGGACAGGGGATTCGGGGAGCAGTACTTC. This encodes CASSLRDRGFGEQYF. The gene calls are TRBV7-2 and TRBJ2-7, with 10 bases aligning to TRBD1. The CDR3 runs 15 residues. Germline CDR1 is SGHTA and CDR2 is FQGNSA. J gave up 7 bases and V 2 bases, and 8 bases lay outside the gene matches. Full variable domain (remainder filled in from reference TRBV7-2 and TRBJ2-7): GAGVSQSPSNKVTEKGKDVELRCDPISGHTALYWYRQSLGQGLEFLIYFQGNSAPDKSGLPSDRFSAERTGGSVSTLTIQRTQQEDSAVYLCASSLRDRGFGEQYFGPGTRLTVT.

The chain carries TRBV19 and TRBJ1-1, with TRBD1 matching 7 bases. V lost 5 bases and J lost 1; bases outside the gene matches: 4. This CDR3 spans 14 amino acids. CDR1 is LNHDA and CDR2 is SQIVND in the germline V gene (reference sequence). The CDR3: CASSFGQENTEAFF. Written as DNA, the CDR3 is TGTGCCAGTAGTTTCGGACAGGAGAACACTGAAGCTTTCTTT.

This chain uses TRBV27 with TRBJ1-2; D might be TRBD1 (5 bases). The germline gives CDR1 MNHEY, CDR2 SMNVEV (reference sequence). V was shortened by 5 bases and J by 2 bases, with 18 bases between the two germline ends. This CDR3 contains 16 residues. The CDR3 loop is CASSPGFPRENYGYTF. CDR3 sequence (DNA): TGTGCCAGCAGTCCAGGGTTCCCCCGGGAGAACTATGGCTACACCTTC.